The present T cell receptor (beta chain) was sequenced within a study of early T cells in non-severe SARS-CoV-2 infection. Study-level points and caveats: Using VDJdb, the matching emphasized anti-spike CD8 responses while missing private and CD4 specificities.

Trimming removed 7 bases at V and 10 bases at J, with 13 bases between. CDR3 length equals 11 residues. Germline V gene lookup returns CDR1 MDHEN and CDR2 SYDVKM. This clonotype was seen only a few times. Its antigen is currently unknown. Each CDR3 protein is one row after TCRdb ran MiXCR on the 5' RACE reads. In the table there are 40,000 or so distinct CDR3 sequences, 6.1% of which are singletons. The TCR comes from an adult who was a healthcare worker with PCR-confirmed SARS-CoV-2 infection or an uninfected control (not recorded which). The specimen sequenced was whole blood. This chain connects TRBV28 to TRBJ1-1; tentative D call: TRBD1 (6 bases). The CDR3 DNA reads as TGTGCCAGCACCCTACAGGGTTTAGCTTTCTTT. It translates to CASTLQGLAFF.